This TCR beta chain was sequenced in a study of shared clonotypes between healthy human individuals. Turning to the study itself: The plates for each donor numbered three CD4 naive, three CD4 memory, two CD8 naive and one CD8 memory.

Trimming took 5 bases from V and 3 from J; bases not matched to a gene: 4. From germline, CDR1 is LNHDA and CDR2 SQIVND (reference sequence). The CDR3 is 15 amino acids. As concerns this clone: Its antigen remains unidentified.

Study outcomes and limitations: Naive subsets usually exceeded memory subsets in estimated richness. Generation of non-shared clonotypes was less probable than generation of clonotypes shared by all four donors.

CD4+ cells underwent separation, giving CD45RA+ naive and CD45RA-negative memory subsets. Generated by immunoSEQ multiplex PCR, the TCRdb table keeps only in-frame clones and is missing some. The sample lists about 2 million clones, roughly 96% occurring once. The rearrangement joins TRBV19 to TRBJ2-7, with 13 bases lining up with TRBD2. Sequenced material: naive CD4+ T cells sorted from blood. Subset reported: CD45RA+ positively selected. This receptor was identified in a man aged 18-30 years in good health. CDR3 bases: TGTGCCAGTAGTGCGACTAGCGGGGGGCTCTACGAGCAGTACTTC. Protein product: CASSATSGGLYEQYF.